The 25 T cell receptor beta chains below come from one sample, sequenced in a study of PD-1 blockade in classical Hodgkin lymphoma. Here immunoSEQ multiplex PCR was the method, and the copy in TCRdb shows in-frame clones only, minus some. The data contain approximately 89,000 clones, 65% to 85% of them singletons. Brentuximab vedotin exposure varied among the patients, all of whom had relapsed after autologous stem cell transplantation. The sequencing here drew on peripheral blood mononuclear cells (PBMCs), taken at baseline. The receptors originated from a human donor with classical Hodgkin lymphoma.

Here the CDR3 reads CAISGVPNSPLHF. CDR3 nucleotide sequence: TGTGCCATCAGTGGGGTCCCGAATTCACCCCTCCACTTT. The rearrangement uses TRBV10-3 and TRBJ1-6; no firm D call. Germline V gives CDR1 ENHRY, CDR2 SYGVKD. V was clipped by 4 bases and J by 7 bases, with 8 bases between them. This CDR3 is built from 13 residues.

J is TRBJ1-2 and V is TRBV19, with TRBD1 identical over 7 bases. Germline CDR1 reads LNHDA; CDR2 reads SQIVND (reference sequence). Unmatched junction bases numbered 14, after V lost 10 bases and J lost 6 bases. CDR3 length: 14 amino acids. Written as DNA, the CDR3 is TGTGCCAACCGTGTCGGACCACAGGGGAATGGCTACACCTTC. This gives the protein CANRVGPQGNGYTF.

The chain recombines TRBV5-4 with TRBJ2-7; D may be TRBD2 (7 bases). This CDR3 is built from 14 residues. Germline CDR1 SGHNT, CDR2 YYREEE (reference sequence). Trimming stripped 5 bases from V and 4 bases from J, with 16 bases between. The CDR3 DNA reads as TGTGCCAGCAGTCACGGGGGGCAAAGGTACGAGCAGTACTTC. This encodes CASSHGGQRYEQYF.

This chain connects TRBV7-2 to TRBJ2-3; 10 nucleotides agree with TRBD2. Losses at the gene ends were 3 bases for V and 3 bases for J; bases not matched to a gene: 6. The CDR3 contains 16 residues. Germline CDR1 SGHTA, CDR2 FQGNSA. For the CDR3, the DNA is TGTGCCAGCAGCTTCCGCCGGACTAGCGGTACAGATACGCAGTATTTT. Residues: CASSFRRTSGTDTQYF.

There are a few counts of this clone. The CDR3 DNA sequence: TGTGCCAGCAGCCCTTCCCGCACGGGGACCGGGGGGCTGGGGAGCCTGTTTTTT. The encoded protein is CASSPSRTGTGGLGSLFF. V and J are TRBV14 and TRBJ1-4; tentatively, D is TRBD1 (6 bases). Trimming left V 4 bases short and J 14 bases short, with 32 bases between. This CDR3 has 18 amino acids. Germline CDR1 reads SGHDN; CDR2 reads FVKESK.

J is TRBJ2-3 and V is TRBV5-1, with TRBD1 matching over 9 bases. The germline gives CDR1 SGHRS, CDR2 YFSETQ. The V gene end was trimmed by 0 bases and the J gene end by 4 bases; junction bases not matched to a gene: 3. The CDR3 is 15 amino acids. CDR3 bases: TGCGCCAGCAGCTTGGCTACAGGGGGCGCAGATACGCAGTATTTT. Translation gives CASSLATGGADTQYF.

This clone was recorded only once. The rearrangement uses TRBV7-8 and TRBJ1-1; D uncertain. The length of the CDR3 is 14 residues. Trimming took 1 base from V and 0 from J, leaving 6 bases between them. Germline-derived CDR1 and CDR2 are SGHVS and FQNEAQ. The CDR3 protein is CASSLVTLNTEAFF. The CDR3 nucleotides are TGTGCCAGCAGCTTAGTTACACTGAACACTGAAGCTTTCTTT.

J is TRBJ2-1 and V is TRBV9, with 9 bases aligning to TRBD1. The germline CDR1 and CDR2 sequences are SGDLS and YYNGEE. After removal of 3 bases from V and 5 bases from J, the junction contained 3 bases not matched to a gene. This CDR3 has 14 residues. In DNA, the CDR3 is TGTGCCAGCAGCGCGGGACAGGGCAACAATGAGCAGTTCTTC. Its protein is CASSAGQGNNEQFF.

This chain connects TRBV15 to TRBJ2-1; D might be TRBD1 (5 bases). Deletions cut 8 bases from V and 9 bases from J, with 17 bases between. The germline gives CDR1 LNHNV, CDR2 YYDKDF (reference sequence). This CDR3 is 13 amino acids long. The CDR3 DNA reads TGTGCCACCTCGTCCAGGGATATTGGTGAGCAGTTCTTC. It specifies CATSSRDIGEQFF.

The chain recombines TRBV30 with TRBJ2-3; 8 nucleotides agree with TRBD2. The CDR3 is made up of 15 amino acids. J was trimmed by 2 bases and V by 4 bases; bases with no gene match: 8. Germline CDR1 and CDR2: GTSNPN and SVGIG (reference sequence). The CDR3 is CAWTPLAAFTDTQYF. CDR3 coding DNA: TGTGCCTGGACTCCACTAGCGGCCTTCACAGATACGCAGTATTTT.

This clone has a single count. The chain uses TRBV18 and TRBJ2-3, with D perhaps being TRBD1 or TRBD2 (5 bases each). The V gene's germline CDR1 is KGHSH and CDR2 LQKENI. V was cut by 7 bases and J by 3 bases, with 17 bases left in between. CDR3 length: 15 residues. The CDR3 DNA reads as TGTGCCAGCTGTCCGGGGCTAGAATTAACAGATACGCAGTATTTT. This sequence encodes CASCPGLELTDTQYF.

The chain uses TRBV5-1 and TRBJ2-2; tentatively, D is TRBD1 (6 bases). The CDR3 consists of 14 residues. Per germline, CDR1 SGHRS and CDR2 YFSETQ. V was shortened by 3 bases and J by 4 bases, with 10 bases between the two germline ends. The CDR3 region is CASSSRGSTGELFF. CDR3 nucleotide sequence: TGCGCCAGCAGCTCAAGGGGGAGCACCGGGGAGCTGTTTTTT.

The chain has TRBV5-6 and TRBJ1-3; 12 nucleotides align to TRBD1. Germline CDR1 is SGHDT and CDR2 is YYEEEE. The length of the CDR3 is 16 residues. V gave up 4 bases and J gave up 6 bases; unmatched junction bases: 8. The DNA of the CDR3 is TGTGCCAGCAGCCTTACCGGGACAGGGGGCTTAAACACCATATATTTT. Translating it yields CASSLTGTGGLNTIYF. Variable domain in full (rest from reference TRBV5-6 and TRBJ1-3): DAGVTQSPTHLIKTRGQQVTLRCSPKSGHDTVSWYQQALGQGPQFIFQYYEEEERQRGNFPDRFSGHQFPNYSSELNVNALLLGDSALYLCASSLTGTGGLNTIYFGEGSWLTVV.

The chain employs TRBV18 and TRBJ1-1; D call uncertain. Germline V gene sequence: CDR1 KGHSH, CDR2 LQKENI. Trimming stripped 3 bases from V and 0 bases from J, with 11 bases between. The CDR3 length is 15 residues. The CDR3: CASSPYVGVNTEAFF. The CDR3 DNA sequence: TGTGCCAGCTCACCCTATGTCGGAGTGAACACTGAAGCTTTCTTT.

The chain is built from TRBV9 and TRBJ1-4; D remains ambiguous. The V end lost 0 bases, the J end lost 5 bases, and 11 bases lay between the germline ends. Germline V gene sequence: CDR1 SGDLS, CDR2 YYNGEE. The CDR3 has 15 amino acids. The CDR3 sequence: CASSVDPKSNEKLFF. CDR3 nucleotides: TGTGCCAGCAGCGTAGACCCCAAGTCCAATGAAAAACTGTTTTTT.

The chain couples TRBV9 to TRBJ2-3; 8 bases are a match to TRBD1. Germline CDR1 SGDLS, CDR2 YYNGEE. The CDR3 spans 15 residues. The V and J ends lost 3 bases and 2 bases, in that order; junction bases with no gene match: 5. This chain's CDR3 is CASSAATGATDTQYF. Here the CDR3 DNA reads TGTGCCAGCAGCGCGGCGACAGGGGCCACAGATACGCAGTATTTT.

This clone was observed a handful of times. The chain has TRBV9 and TRBJ2-1; 10 bases line up with TRBD2. The CDR3 totals 17 residues. V shed 0 bases, J shed 5 bases, and the junction held 8 bases outside the gene matches. The germline CDR1 and CDR2 sequences are SGDLS and YYNGEE. The chain's CDR3 is CASSVGITSGENNEQFF. The CDR3 nucleotides are TGTGCCAGCAGCGTAGGTATTACTAGCGGGGAGAACAATGAGCAGTTCTTC.

This clone was seen more than once but under ten times. The rearrangement links TRBV10-2 to TRBJ1-1, with 7 bases fitting TRBD1. J was trimmed by 0 bases and V by 8 bases; bases with no gene match: 3. This CDR3 has 13 residues. Germline-derived CDR1 and CDR2 are WSHSY and SAAADI. CDR3 residues: CASAGTVNTEAFF. As DNA, the CDR3 is TGCGCCAGCGCCGGGACAGTGAACACTGAAGCTTTCTTT.

This clone was seen repeatedly, ten times or more. The rearrangement uses TRBV9 and TRBJ1-1, with a possible D match to TRBD1 (5 bases). Looked up from germline, CDR1 is SGDLS and CDR2 is YYNGEE. The V and J ends lost 6 bases and 4 bases respectively, with 19 bases between them. The CDR3 contains 15 residues. CDR3 residues: CASTKDGARGTEAFF. In DNA form, the CDR3 reads TGTGCCAGCACCAAAGACGGCGCGAGGGGCACTGAAGCTTTCTTT.

The count of this clone is one. This sample includes further DNA sequences coding for the same CDR3. The chain is built from TRBV18 and TRBJ2-7, with D unresolved. V dropped 6 bases and J dropped 4 bases, with 10 bases sitting between them. This CDR3 is 12 amino acids long. Germline CDR1 KGHSH, CDR2 LQKENI. The CDR3 is CASSSTPYEQYF. CDR3 coding DNA: TGTGCCAGCTCTTCTACTCCATACGAGCAGTACTTC. Using reference TRBV18 and TRBJ2-7 for the parts outside the CDR3, the full variable domain is NAGVMQNPRHLVRRRGQEARLRCSPMKGHSHVYWYRQLPEEGLKFMVYLQKENIIDESGMPKERFSAEFPKEGPSILRIQQVVRGDSAAYFCASSSTPYEQYFGPGTRLTVT.

The V and J genes are TRBV5-1 and TRBJ2-1; 8 nucleotides line up with TRBD2. The germline CDR1 and CDR2 sequences are SGHRS and YFSETQ. The CDR3 spans 15 residues. The ends lost 0 bases at V and 5 bases at J; junction bases unmatched: 4. CDR3 bases: TGCGCCAGCAGCTTGGCCCTAGCGGGCCACAATGAGCAGTTCTTC. Translated: CASSLALAGHNEQFF.

The chain combines TRBV7-2 with TRBJ2-5; no reliable D call. Trimming removed 6 bases at V and 3 bases at J, with 8 bases between. Germline-derived CDR1 and CDR2 are SGHTA and FQGNSA. CDR3 size: 12 residues. Here the CDR3 DNA reads TGTGCCAGCAGGCGGCCGGAAGAGACCCAGTACTTC. This gives the protein CASRRPEETQYF.

The rearrangement uses TRBV9 and TRBJ1-1; TRBD1 matches at 7 bases. The CDR3 is 14 residues long. V dropped 1 base and J dropped 1; count of bases not matched to a gene: 1. Germline V lookup: CDR1 SGDLS, CDR2 YYNGEE. For the CDR3, the DNA is TGTGCCAGCAGCGTAACAGGGGCGAACACTGAAGCTTTCTTT. Its translation is CASSVTGANTEAFF.

The chain recombines TRBV5-6 with TRBJ2-3; tentative D call: TRBD1 (5 bases). The ends were cut back, 2 bases at V and 7 bases at J, with 8 bases in the middle. Germline V lookup: CDR1 SGHDT, CDR2 YYEEEE. The CDR3 has 12 residues. As DNA, the CDR3 is TGTGCCAGCAGCTTAAGGGGAAATACGCAGTATTTT. Translating it yields CASSLRGNTQYF. Full variable domain (rest looked up from reference TRBV5-6 and TRBJ2-3): DAGVTQSPTHLIKTRGQQVTLRCSPKSGHDTVSWYQQALGQGPQFIFQYYEEEERQRGNFPDRFSGHQFPNYSSELNVNALLLGDSALYLCASSLRGNTQYFGPGTRLTVL.

Regarding this clone: Other DNA sequences in this specimen translate into the identical CDR3. The V call is TRBV5-1, the J call TRBJ2-5, with 7 bases fitting TRBD1. Germline CDR1 SGHRS, CDR2 YFSETQ. Unmatched junction bases numbered 4, after V lost 4 bases and J lost 1 base. The CDR3 totals 14 residues. CDR3 residues: CASSRGGPQETQYF. In DNA form, the CDR3 reads TGCGCCAGCAGCCGAGGGGGCCCCCAAGAGACCCAGTACTTC.